The TCR beta chain described here comes from a study of OX40 agonist ivuxolimab in advanced cancers. The CDR3 has 13 amino acids. Germline V gene lookup returns CDR1 MNHEY and CDR2 SMNVEV (reference sequence). V gave up 0 bases and J gave up 5 bases, with 7 bases separating them. Sequencing was performed with immunoSEQ multiplex PCR; in TCRdb, only in-frame clones are kept and a portion is missing. This sample has about 71,000 clones, with roughly 93% found just once. The sample here was CD4+ or CD8+ T cells sorted from blood, taken in a trial of the OX40 agonist ivuxolimab. This TCR was sampled from an adult with an advanced solid tumor such as melanoma, head and neck, liver or kidney cancer. J is TRBJ1-1 and V is TRBV27; no clear D gene. The CDR3 sequence is CASSLSAGTEAFF. For the CDR3, the DNA is TGTGCCAGCAGTTTATCGGCGGGGACTGAAGCTTTCTTT.